This TCR beta chain is from a study of cytomegalovirus exposure and HLA in healthy donors. Turning to the study itself: There were approximately 80 million unique TCRs (from HLA-typed donors) in an early data release.

This clone was seen just once. Vbeta (60) and Jbeta (13) primers were used in the PCR. Only in-frame clones appear in the TCRdb table, and some are missing; sequencing was by immunoSEQ multiplex PCR. The sample includes about 120,000 clones, approximately 78% of them seen just once. The sequence came from a woman aged 40 to 50 in good health and CMV-seropositive. Sequences were obtained from PBMCs.

The CDR3 region has the DNA TGTGCCAGTAGTATAGATCGGGCAACAGGGGGCGCGTATGGCACTGAAGCTTTCTTT. This encodes CASSIDRATGGAYGTEAFF. V usage is TRBV19 and J usage is TRBJ1-1, with 9 positions matching TRBD1. Germline V gene data show CDR1 as LNHDA and CDR2 as SQIVND (reference sequence). With 0 bases clipped from V and 4 bases from J, the junction kept 15 bases outside the gene matches. There are 19 residues in the CDR3.